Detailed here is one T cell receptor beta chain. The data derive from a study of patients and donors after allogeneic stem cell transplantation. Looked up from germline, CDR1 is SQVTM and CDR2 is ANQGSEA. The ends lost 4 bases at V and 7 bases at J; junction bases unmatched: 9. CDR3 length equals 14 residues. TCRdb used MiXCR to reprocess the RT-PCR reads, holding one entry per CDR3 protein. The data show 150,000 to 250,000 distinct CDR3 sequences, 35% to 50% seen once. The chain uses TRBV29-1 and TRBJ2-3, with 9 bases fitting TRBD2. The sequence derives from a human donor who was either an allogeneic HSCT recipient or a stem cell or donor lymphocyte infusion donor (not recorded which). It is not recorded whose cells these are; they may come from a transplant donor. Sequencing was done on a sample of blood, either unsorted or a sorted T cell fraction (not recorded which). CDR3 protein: CSVGGGSGSYTQYF. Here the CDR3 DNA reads TGCAGCGTTGGTGGGGGTAGCGGGAGTTATACGCAGTATTTT.